This TCR beta chain is from a study of blood T cell repertoires in COVID-19. The wider study: Sites in the United States, Italy and Spain provided acute and convalescent COVID-19 samples. PBMCs, B-cell-depleted T cells, or T cells provided the cDNA or gDNA that made up the material.

Germline V gene lookup returns CDR1 LNHDA and CDR2 SQIVND (reference sequence). The CDR3 sequence is 15 residues long. With 3 bases clipped from V and 2 bases from J, the junction kept 4 bases outside the gene matches. Per the original data handling: Amplification from reference gene primers served as the basis for estimated nucleated cell counts. The method was immunoSEQ multiplex PCR; TCRdb's version includes in-frame clones alone and lacks a portion of them. V, J and clone size reflect that table, while D and trimming were determined from the DNA. The sample yields around 73,000 clones, 82% seen once.

The clonotype was recovered from a woman in her sixties with acute or convalescent COVID-19. The V and J genes are TRBV19 and TRBJ1-2; 9 bases are shared with TRBD1. The sequencing input was peripheral blood. The CDR3 DNA reads as TGTGCCAGTAGTATCGGGACAGGGCCCAACTATGGCTACACCTTC. It encodes CASSIGTGPNYGYTF.